This TCR beta chain emerged from a study of PD-1 blockade in mismatch repair-deficient tumors. Study-level information: Enrolled about 2013-2016, patients had progressing, pretreated mismatch repair-deficient cancers of 11 to 13 types.

This clone was seen more than once but under ten times. What it binds is not known. Measured with immunoSEQ multiplex PCR; TCRdb has only the in-frame clones, and not every one. The table lists about 84,000 clones, 81% of them singletons. Study-wide points: After pembrolizumab, tumor-resident clones rose rapidly, then generally contracted before radiologic responses.

Every patient had mismatch repair deficiency by PCR or immunohistochemistry. TCR sequencing covered a few patients who responded to pembrolizumab. This CDR3 has 13 residues. Germline assignment: CDR1 MNHEY and CDR2 SVGAGI. V gave up 4 bases and J gave up 3 bases, with 10 bases separating them. The genes are TRBV6-5 and TRBJ2-7; the D call may be TRBD1 or TRBD2 (5 bases each). The origin of this receptor is an adult with mismatch repair-deficient cancer. The sequences come from peripheral blood, collected 12 weeks after starting pembrolizumab. The DNA for the CDR3 is TGTGCCAGCAGTTGGGGGACGGACTACGAGCAGTACTTC. Translated, it gives CASSWGTDYEQYF.